The T cell receptor (beta chain) described here comes from a study of CD8 T cells in ankylosing spondylitis. The study, taken as a whole, reports: Ankylosing spondylitis blood appeared to carry a characteristic TCR beta motif of fewer than 10 highly homologous variants.

Of note for this clonotype: Its matching antigen is unknown.

The CDR3 length is 15 residues. V lost 1 base, J lost 7 bases, and 9 bases stayed unmatched. CDR1 is GTSNPN, CDR2 SVGIG, per germline (reference sequence). TCRdb fed the 5' RACE reads into MiXCR, producing one record per CDR3 protein. The profile shows a few hundred thousand distinct CDR3 sequences, approximately 20% of them singletons. The chain employs TRBV30 and TRBJ1-4, with TRBD1 matching over 7 bases. The sequence was collected from a male donor with ankylosing spondylitis. Specimen: blood, either unsorted or a sorted T cell fraction (not recorded which). The CDR3 loop reads CAWSARRGRGEKLFF. The CDR3 DNA sequence: TGTGCCTGGAGTGCCCGGAGGGGGCGAGGTGAAAAACTGTTTTTT.